This T cell receptor beta chain was sequenced for a study of response to subunit inactivated influenza vaccine (dated by TCRdb to 2016 to 2018). For context, the study as a whole: Deep quantitative T cell receptor repertoire profiling was used in the study to track responses to a trivalent subunit inactivated influenza vaccine. The full study reports these points: The authors proposed that each seasonal influenza vaccination may bring in only a limited number of new T cells.

Reading from cysteine to phenylalanine, the CDR3 counts 14 amino acids. Just CDR3 DNA is preserved here, 42 bases in frame from base 1. The junction shows trimming of 3 bases on V and 0 bases on J, plus 9 bases between the germline ends. According to the germline V gene (reference sequence), CDR1 reads SEHNR and CDR2 reads FQNEAQ. Receptor amplification or capture employed RT-PCR. Sequencing used an Illumina HiSeq 2500. TCRdb reworked the public reads: Q25 trimming with fastp, MiXCR clone assembly, productive beta chains retained. Entries that share a CDR3 protein sequence are merged under the most common genes and DNA. Across this sample there are roughly 550,000 distinct CDR3 sequences, with under 25% seen only once. The ten largest account for about 3% of the sample. Only a few counts were recorded for this clonotype. Its antigen is currently not known. Within one base of it there is no much larger clone, and no base qualities were kept.

These data are also associated with another study on T cells expressing NK-cell markers. The second source states: The TCR beta cDNA libraries were made using 5'RACE template switching, a step that added both a universal primer site and unique molecular identifiers. In sorted CD3+CD56+NKG2C+, CD3+CD56+NKG2C- and CD3+CD56-NKG2C+ T-cell subsets from 7 or 8 donors, TCR beta-chain repertoires were profiled. Seven of the eight sequenced donors were HCMV-seropositive and one was HCMV-seronegative. To restrict sorting to alphabetaTCR-expressing T cells, an anti-gammadeltaTCR antibody was added in several experiments. In six donors, the dominant CD3+CD56+NKG2C+ clonotypes were among the top 10 CD8+ clonotypes and accounted for about 1.0-7.5% of CD8+ T cells. Those dominant clonotypes were again the most abundant among CD3+CD56-NKG2C+ cells in several donors, at about 28.3-65%. Whether the expanded NKG2C-expressing T cell clones were specific for HCMV antigens was left unclear. All eight donors whose samples were sequenced were randomly selected healthy volunteers, three of them men and five women. A commercial ELISA kit detecting HCMV-specific IgG in serum was used to determine HCMV serostatus. Peripheral blood mononuclear cells were isolated from blood by Ficoll density gradient centrifugation. Using Miltenyi isolation kits, CD4+ and CD8+ T cells were isolated from PBMC through magnetic immunoseparation. cDNA synthesis was primed from the TCR beta constant segment, followed by two successive PCR amplification steps. Libraries were sequenced as 2 x 150 bp reads on Illumina HiSeq 2000/2500, MiSeq or NextSeq. MIGEC was used to demultiplex reads and group the reads by UMI, and MiTCR was used to assemble and quantify clonotypes. Only TCR cDNA sequences supported by at least two reads were kept to exclude erroneous sequences. Downstream repertoire analysis used the tcR package, and clonotypes were matched across fractions by CDR3 nucleotide sequence plus V segment. VDJmatch was used to annotate antigen specificity against VDJdb, with one amino acid substitution in CDR3 permitted.

The material sequenced was CD4+ T cells sorted from PBMCs, taken 11 to 12 days after vaccination. The receptor was isolated from a man between 50 and 59 years old who received an inactivated influenza vaccine. Donor details come from another sample of the same person, matched by shared clones. This receptor chain uses TRBV7-9 and TRBJ2-7; the D gene is not confidently resolved. The DNA reads TGTGCCAGCAGCTTCGAAGTAAGCTCCTACGAGCAGTACTTC. This is translated as CASSFEVSSYEQYF.